A single sample gave rise to the 15 T cell receptor beta chains below, sequenced in a study of vaccination and CD4 T cells after COVID-19. The treatment here: roughly 10-day PBMC culture with coronavirus spike peptide pools or control peptides (ViraFEST assay). Their antigens are not known. Cultured CD4+ T cell DNA was sequenced using the Oncomine TCR Beta short-read assay. TCRdb redid the calling of the PCR reads with MiXCR, one entry per CDR3 protein. The table lists thousands of distinct CDR3 sequences, approximately 65% of them singletons. Specimen: CD4+ T cells from blood, cultured in vitro. The receptors come from a human donor who had recovered from COVID-19.

The chain links TRBV20-1 to TRBJ2-7; 12 bases are shared with TRBD2. V lost 6 bases, J lost 6 bases, and 12 bases stayed unmatched. This CDR3 has 15 amino acids. CDR1 is DFQATT and CDR2 is SNEGSKA in the germline V gene (reference sequence). CDR3 protein: CSALNSASGRGEQYF. Here the CDR3 DNA reads TGCAGTGCCCTAAACTCGGCTAGCGGGAGGGGCGAGCAGTACTTC.

The chain carries TRBV20-1 and TRBJ1-2; D unclear. Germline assignment: CDR1 DFQATT and CDR2 SNEGSKA (reference sequence). The CDR3 consists of 13 residues. With 6 bases removed from V and 2 bases from J, the gap between germline ends came to 13 bases. The CDR3 nucleotides read TGCAGTGCGTTTCGGGTTGAAAACTATGGCTACACCTTC. This gives the protein CSAFRVENYGYTF.

V usage is TRBV19 and J usage is TRBJ1-1; TRBD1 is a possible D gene (6 bases). The germline CDR1 and CDR2 sequences are LNHDA and SQIVND (reference sequence). V was trimmed by 3 bases and J by 5 bases, leaving 10 bases between them. The CDR3 contains 13 residues. This CDR3 is CASSISRGTEAFF. The DNA for the CDR3 is TGTGCCAGTAGTATCTCCAGGGGAACTGAAGCTTTCTTT.

This rearrangement joins TRBV7-9 to TRBJ2-1; 11 positions match TRBD2. This CDR3 region has 16 residues. With V trimmed by 4 bases and J by 0 bases, 2 bases remained unmatched. The germline V gene has CDR1 SEHNR and CDR2 FQNEAQ (reference sequence). The DNA of the CDR3 is TGTGCCAGCAGCTATAGCGGGAGGGGCTCCTACAATGAGCAGTTCTTC. It yields the protein CASSYSGRGSYNEQFF.

The rearrangement joins TRBV6-1 to TRBJ2-7, with 13 bases that match TRBD2. The CDR3 has 16 amino acids. Germline trimming cut 6 bases from V and 1 base from J; bases unmatched to any gene: 6. Germline lookup yields CDR1 MNHNS and CDR2 SASEGT. The CDR3 here is CASSRLAGGGSYEQYF. In nucleotides, the CDR3 is TGTGCCAGCAGCAGACTAGCGGGAGGAGGGTCCTACGAGCAGTACTTC.

The chain is built from TRBV6-2 or TRBV6-3 and TRBJ2-3; TRBD2 matches at 8 bases. The germline V gene encodes CDR1 MNHEY and CDR2 SVGEGT. V was pared by 5 bases and J by 4 bases, with 14 bases of the junction left unmatched. The CDR3 consists of 17 residues. The CDR3 region is CASSPQPAGGRADTQYF. CDR3 DNA: TGTGCCAGCAGTCCCCAGCCGGCGGGAGGCCGGGCAGATACGCAGTATTTT.

The chain couples TRBV19 to TRBJ2-7; 10 bases align to TRBD1. The junction had 6 bases not matched to a gene; V was cut back by 5 bases and J by 5 bases. The CDR3 covers 14 residues. CDR1 and CDR2 (germline): LNHDA, SQIVND (reference sequence). The CDR3 bases are TGTGCCAGTAGTTCCGGGACAGGGGTCAACGAGCAGTACTTC. Its translation is CASSSGTGVNEQYF.

The genes are TRBV18 and TRBJ2-1, with a possible D match to TRBD2 (5 bases). Looked up from germline, CDR1 is KGHSH and CDR2 is LQKENI. The V gene lost 0 bases and the J gene lost 7 bases, with 7 bases spanning the gap. CDR3 length: 13 residues. The DNA for the CDR3 is TGTGCCAGCTCACCACCGGGAGTTAATGAGCAGTTCTTC. It translates to CASSPPGVNEQFF. Using reference TRBV18 and TRBJ2-1 for the parts outside the CDR3, the full variable domain is NAGVMQNPRHLVRRRGQEARLRCSPMKGHSHVYWYRQLPEEGLKFMVYLQKENIIDESGMPKERFSAEFPKEGPSILRIQQVVRGDSAAYFCASSPPGVNEQFFGPGTRLTVL.

The V call is TRBV20-1, the J call TRBJ1-4; D might be TRBD1 (6 bases). The CDR3 runs 18 residues. The V end was cut by 6 bases, the J end by 6 bases, with 29 bases between. The V gene's germline CDR1 is DFQATT and CDR2 SNEGSKA (reference sequence). The CDR3 sequence: CSARGGAQGGRADEKLFF. In DNA form, the CDR3 reads TGCAGTGCCCGAGGGGGGGCCCAGGGAGGACGGGCGGATGAAAAACTGTTTTTT.

The rearrangement uses TRBV6-2 or TRBV6-3 and TRBJ1-2; D is unclear. Trimming removed 7 bases from V and 4 bases from J, with 16 bases in between. The CDR3 runs to 14 residues. In germline, CDR1 is MNHEY, CDR2 SVGEGT. This CDR3 reads CASNGGTPFYGYTF. The CDR3 coding sequence is TGTGCCAGCAACGGAGGTACTCCTTTCTATGGCTACACCTTC.

V and J are TRBV20-1 and TRBJ2-1, with TRBD1 matching 7 bases. Per germline, CDR1 DFQATT and CDR2 SNEGSKA (reference sequence). CDR3 length equals 16 residues. V dropped 5 bases and J dropped 3; count of bases not matched to a gene: 13. Here the CDR3 reads CSAYYQVGTVYNEQFF. CDR3 sequence (DNA): TGCAGTGCTTACTATCAGGTGGGGACAGTCTACAATGAGCAGTTCTTC.

The chain has TRBV10-3 and TRBJ1-1, with D uncertain. From germline, CDR1 is ENHRY and CDR2 SYGVKD. The ends were cut back, 3 bases at V and 1 base at J, with 3 bases in the middle. The CDR3 length is 12 residues. CDR3 coding DNA: TGTGCCATCAGTGAAGGGAACACTGAAGCTTTCTTT. Protein sequence: CAISEGNTEAFF.

This CDR3 is CASSEGQRASTDTQYF. The CDR3 bases are TGTGCCAGCAGCGAGGGGCAGCGTGCTAGCACAGATACGCAGTATTTT. The chain recombines TRBV2 with TRBJ2-3; the D gene could be TRBD1 or TRBD2 (5 bases each). CDR3 length: 16 amino acids. The V gene's germline CDR1 is SNHLY and CDR2 FYNNEI. V was trimmed by 6 bases and J by 0 bases, leaving 16 bases between them.

J is TRBJ2-5 and V is TRBV5-1; D is ambiguous. Trimming pared 2 bases from V and 1 base from J, leaving 9 bases between. The CDR3 consists of 14 residues. The germline V gene encodes CDR1 SGHRS and CDR2 YFSETQ. The CDR3 sequence is CASSFGRPQETQYF. The CDR3 DNA reads as TGCGCCAGCAGCTTCGGGCGGCCCCAAGAGACCCAGTACTTC. Drawing the rest from reference TRBV5-1 and TRBJ2-5, the complete variable domain is KAGVTQTPRYLIKTRGQQVTLSCSPISGHRSVSWYQQTPGQGLQFLFEYFSETQRNKGNFPGRFSGRQFSNSRSEMNVSTLELGDSALYLCASSFGRPQETQYFGPGTRLLVL.

This chain uses TRBV20-1 with TRBJ2-1; 8 bases align to TRBD2. Germline-derived CDR1 and CDR2 are DFQATT and SNEGSKA (reference sequence). V lost 4 bases to trimming and J lost 10 bases; unmatched junction nucleotides: 15. The CDR3 runs to 15 residues. DNA of the CDR3: TGCAGTGCTATTGGGCGCGATAGCGGGACACAGGAGCAGTTCTTC. Encoded protein: CSAIGRDSGTQEQFF.